These 27 T cell receptor beta chains originate from one sample sequenced in a study of CD8 T cells in ankylosing spondylitis. Whole-study results and caveats: What seemed typical of ankylosing spondylitis blood was a TCR beta motif built from about eight highly homologous variants.

TCRdb passed the 5' RACE reads through MiXCR, listing each CDR3 protein once. The sample holds hundreds of thousands of distinct CDR3 sequences, approximately 12% seen once. No antigen has been assigned to these receptors. The sample comprised blood, either unsorted or a sorted T cell fraction (not recorded which). All receptors come from a male donor with ankylosing spondylitis.

This chain links TRBV18 with TRBJ2-5; perhaps TRBD1 as D (6 bases). The V gene's germline CDR1 is KGHSH and CDR2 LQKENI. There are 14 residues in the CDR3. V was trimmed by 1 base and J by 2 bases, leaving 8 bases between them. Here the CDR3 DNA reads TGTGCCAGCTCACCACTCAGGGGTCAAGAGACCCAGTACTTC. Its translation is CASSPLRGQETQYF.

This clonotype was seen a handful of times. This chain uses TRBV4-2 with TRBJ1-4, with 7 bases identical to TRBD1. Germline V CDR1 and CDR2: LGHNA, YNFKEQ. The CDR3 has 18 amino acids. The J segment lost 6 bases and the V segment lost 0 bases, leaving 13 bases of the junction unmatched. Here the CDR3 DNA reads TGTGCCAGCAGCCAAGAAACTAAGGCAGGGGGTTTGTATGAAAAACTGTTTTTT. Protein: CASSQETKAGGLYEKLFF.

This clonotype was recorded a few times. The junction and the germline gene differ at one end; a read error may be behind it. V and J are TRBV5-5 and TRBJ2-2; a possible D gene is TRBD1 (6 bases). Germline lookup yields CDR1 SGHKS and CDR2 YYEKEE (reference sequence). The CDR3 contains 15 residues. The CDR3 sequence is CASNLTGQNTGELFF. In DNA, the CDR3 is TGTGCCAGCAACTTGACAGGCCAGAACACCGGGGAGCTGTTTTTT. The variable domain in full, with the rest retrieved from reference TRBV5-5 and TRBJ2-2, is DAGVTQSPTHLIKTRGQQVTLRCSPISGHKSVSWYQQVLGQGPQFIFQYYEKEERGRGNFPDRFSARQFPNYSSELNVNALLLGDSALYLCASNLTGQNTGELFFGEGSRLTVL.

Many counts were recorded for this clonotype. This chain joins TRBV12-3 or TRBV12-4 and TRBJ1-6; D unresolved. V dropped 6 bases and J dropped 6 bases, with 9 bases sitting between them. CDR3 size: 13 residues. The CDR3 bases are TGTGCCAGCAGAGTGGCGACTAATTCACCCCTCCACTTT. The encoded protein is CASRVATNSPLHF.

J is TRBJ1-3 and V is TRBV24-1; no reliable D call. Germline values: CDR1 KGHDR, CDR2 SFDVKD. The CDR3 is 15 residues long. V shed 3 bases and J shed 0 bases, with 8 bases lying between them. CDR3 loop: CATSDPSTSGNTIYF. CDR3 bases: TGTGCCACCAGTGATCCGTCTACCTCTGGAAACACCATATATTTT.

This chain links TRBV20-1 with TRBJ2-5; D might be TRBD2 (6 bases). The germline CDR1 and CDR2 sequences are DFQATT and SNEGSKA (reference sequence). The CDR3 loop spans 14 amino acids. Trimming removed 0 bases at V and 1 base at J, with 9 bases between. CDR3 coding DNA: TGCAGTGCTAGAGATCGACTAGGCCAAGAGACCCAGTACTTC. It translates to CSARDRLGQETQYF.

The chain joins TRBV20-1 to TRBJ2-2, with D possibly being TRBD1 or TRBD2 (5 bases each). Germline V gives CDR1 DFQATT, CDR2 SNEGSKA (reference sequence). With 0 bases removed from V and 4 bases from J, the gap between germline ends came to 12 bases. This CDR3 has 15 amino acids. The CDR3 spells CSAREWGSGTGELFF. DNA of the CDR3: TGCAGTGCTAGAGAGTGGGGGAGTGGCACCGGGGAGCTGTTTTTT.

The rearrangement links TRBV28 to TRBJ1-2; D is possibly TRBD1 (5 bases). This CDR3 is 13 amino acids long. Germline CDR1 is MDHEN and CDR2 is SYDVKM. Between the trimmed V and J ends, which lost 7 bases and 4 bases, there was a span of 13 bases. CDR3 in DNA: TGTGCCAGCAACTTATCGGGACTCTATGGCTACACCTTC. It specifies CASNLSGLYGYTF.

The chain joins TRBV11-2 to TRBJ2-5; 9 nucleotides align to TRBD2. The CDR3 runs to 18 residues. CDR1 and CDR2 (germline): SGHAT, FQNNGV. Trimming took 0 bases from V and 4 from J; bases not matched to a gene: 12. CDR3 in DNA: TGTGCCAGCAGCTTAGATGGGCAAGGAGCGGGAGGCCGAGAGACCCAGTACTTC. Translating it yields CASSLDGQGAGGRETQYF.

The genes are TRBV7-2 and TRBJ1-2; tentatively, D is TRBD1 (6 bases). Per germline, CDR1 SGHTA and CDR2 FQGNSA. CDR3 length: 15 residues. V lost 5 bases to trimming and J lost 4 bases, with 17 bases between them. CDR3 DNA sequence: TGTGCCAGCAGCCCCACTTGGGGGGCAGGCTATGGCTACACCTTC. Its protein is CASSPTWGAGYGYTF.

This clonotype showed up many times. This CDR3 reads CASSLGLAGVETQYF. Here the CDR3 DNA reads TGTGCCAGCAGCTTGGGACTAGCGGGAGTAGAGACCCAGTACTTC. This rearrangement joins TRBV7-2 to TRBJ2-5, with TRBD2 identical over 14 bases. This CDR3 has 15 residues. Germline V gives CDR1 SGHTA, CDR2 FQGNSA. The trim removed 3 bases at V and 4 bases at J, leaving 1 base unmatched.

The chain combines TRBV20-1 with TRBJ2-5; D gene unclear. The CDR3 consists of 12 residues. Trimming shortened V by 0 bases and J by 1 base, and 3 bases separated the two germline ends. CDR1 is DFQATT, CDR2 SNEGSKA, per germline (reference sequence). The CDR3 DNA sequence: TGCAGTGCTAGAGACACCCAAGAGACCCAGTACTTC. Protein product: CSARDTQETQYF.

This clonotype was recorded at least ten times. The V and J genes are TRBV19 and TRBJ2-1; 7 nucleotides agree with TRBD2. The J segment lost 3 bases and the V segment lost 6 bases, leaving 8 bases of the junction unmatched. The CDR3 runs 15 residues. In germline, CDR1 is LNHDA, CDR2 SQIVND (reference sequence). CDR3 DNA: TGTGCCAGTAGCCTACTAGCGAGGGACTACAATGAGCAGTTCTTC. Amino acid sequence: CASSLLARDYNEQFF.

This rearrangement joins TRBV24-1 to TRBJ2-5, with D perhaps given as TRBD1 or TRBD2 (5 bases each). The ends were cut back, 1 base at V and 5 bases at J, with 10 bases in the middle. The CDR3 sequence is 14 residues long. Germline values: CDR1 KGHDR, CDR2 SFDVKD. Here the CDR3 DNA reads TGTGCCACCAGTGATTTAGAGGGGTTGGAGACCCAGTACTTC. This sequence encodes CATSDLEGLETQYF.

This clonotype occurred many times. The V call is TRBV6-5, the J call TRBJ1-1; 7 bases map to TRBD1. Losses at the gene ends were 6 bases for V and 6 bases for J; bases not matched to a gene: 4. CDR1 is MNHEY and CDR2 is SVGAGI in the germline V gene. This CDR3 has 12 residues. In DNA form, the CDR3 reads TGTGCCAGCAGCTACGACAGGGCTGAAGCTTTCTTT. Its protein is CASSYDRAEAFF.

This clonotype was observed a few times. The chain recombines TRBV28 with TRBJ1-5; possible D gene TRBD1, 5 bases. CDR1 is MDHEN and CDR2 is SYDVKM in the germline V gene. This CDR3 is 12 amino acids long. Trimming removed 11 bases at V and 5 bases at J, with 13 bases between. The CDR3 protein is CALGGRDQPQHF. The DNA for the CDR3 is TGTGCCCTGGGGGGAAGGGATCAGCCCCAGCATTTT.

This clonotype has at least ten counts. This chain joins TRBV7-9 and TRBJ2-1; TRBD2 agrees at 12 bases. The CDR3 contains 17 residues. V dropped 5 bases and J dropped 8; count of bases not matched to a gene: 13. In germline, CDR1 is SEHNR, CDR2 FQNEAQ (reference sequence). The DNA of the CDR3 is TGTGCCAGCAGCCGTTGGCAGACTAGCGGGGGCCCCTATGAGCAGTTCTTC. Encoded protein: CASSRWQTSGGPYEQFF. Supplemented by reference TRBV7-9 and TRBJ2-1, the full variable domain reads DTGVSQNPRHKITKRGQNVTFRCDPISEHNRLYWYRQTLGQGPEFLTYFQNEAQLEKSRLLSDRFSAERPKGSFSTLEIQRTEQGDSAMYLCASSRWQTSGGPYEQFFGPGTRLTVL.

This clonotype has a handful of counts. This chain connects TRBV10-3 to TRBJ2-2, with D possibly matching TRBD1 (7 bases). CDR3 length: 16 amino acids. Trimming left V 7 bases short and J 4 bases short, with 19 bases between. Germline assignment: CDR1 ENHRY and CDR2 SYGVKD. The CDR3 nucleotides are TGTGCCATCAAACCTCCCGGGACAGCGGGCACCGGGGAGCTGTTTTTT. The encoded protein is CAIKPPGTAGTGELFF.

The gene calls are TRBV20-1 and TRBJ2-1; 10 nucleotides line up with TRBD2. Losses at the gene ends were 1 base for V and 1 base for J; bases not matched to a gene: 16. CDR3 length: 20 residues. Germline V gene lookup returns CDR1 DFQATT and CDR2 SNEGSKA (reference sequence). Written as DNA, the CDR3 is TGCAGTGCTAGAGCCCTTTTTATAGCGGGAGGCCGTCTATCCTACAATGAGCAGTTCTTC. Translating gives CSARALFIAGGRLSYNEQFF.

This clonotype was observed a few times. The V call is TRBV9, the J call TRBJ1-1; possible D gene TRBD1, 6 bases. The germline V gene has CDR1 SGDLS and CDR2 YYNGEE. CDR3 size: 14 residues. V lost 4 bases and J lost 1, with 11 bases in between. In nucleotides, the CDR3 is TGTGCCAGCAGCCCGGGGGCCAGGAACACTGAAGCTTTCTTT. Its protein product is CASSPGARNTEAFF.

This clonotype was seen only a few times. This chain uses TRBV18 with TRBJ2-1, with TRBD2 as a possible D gene (6 bases). The germline V gene encodes CDR1 KGHSH and CDR2 LQKENI. The CDR3 is 12 residues long. V was shortened by 4 bases and J by 5 bases, with 6 bases between the two germline ends. The CDR3 loop reads CASSRGDNEQFF. As DNA, the CDR3 is TGTGCCAGCTCACGCGGGGACAATGAGCAGTTCTTC.

This clonotype has only a few counts. The rearrangement links TRBV10-3 to TRBJ1-2; 9 bases fit TRBD1. Germline lookup yields CDR1 ENHRY and CDR2 SYGVKD. The CDR3 is 17 residues long. After removal of 4 bases from V and 0 bases from J, the junction contained 9 bases not matched to a gene. CDR3 nucleotides: TGTGCCATCAGTGTACCGGGACAGGGACTACCTAACTATGGCTACACCTTC. Protein: CAISVPGQGLPNYGYTF.

This clonotype has just a few counts. The chain uses TRBV18 and TRBJ2-1; D is perhaps TRBD1 (5 bases). The V gene lost 5 bases and the J gene lost 6 bases, with 14 bases spanning the gap. The CDR3 has 14 amino acids. Per germline, CDR1 KGHSH and CDR2 LQKENI. The CDR3 protein is CASSSNKGPNEQFF. DNA of the CDR3: TGTGCCAGCTCATCCAATAAGGGGCCCAATGAGCAGTTCTTC. Full variable domain (remainder filled in from reference TRBV18 and TRBJ2-1): NAGVMQNPRHLVRRRGQEARLRCSPMKGHSHVYWYRQLPEEGLKFMVYLQKENIIDESGMPKERFSAEFPKEGPSILRIQQVVRGDSAAYFCASSSNKGPNEQFFGPGTRLTVL.

On this clonotype: A much larger clone differs from this one at a single base, so this may be a read error. CDR3 bases: TGTGCCAGCAGCGAGGGGAGGAATGAGCAGTTCTTC. Translation gives CASSEGRNEQFF. The chain uses TRBV9 and TRBJ2-1; TRBD2 is a possible D gene (6 bases). V dropped 3 bases and J dropped 7 bases, with 8 bases sitting between them. This CDR3 is built from 12 residues. Per the germline V gene, CDR1 is SGDLS and CDR2 is YYNGEE.

This clonotype has ten or more counts. V usage is TRBV20-1 and J usage is TRBJ2-3, with D perhaps assigned TRBD1 or TRBD2 (6 bases each). CDR1 is DFQATT, CDR2 SNEGSKA, per germline (reference sequence). This CDR3 has 15 amino acids. Trimming took 6 bases from V and 1 from J, leaving 17 bases between them. The CDR3 is CSAGGPGAGTDTQYF. The CDR3 coding sequence is TGCAGTGCCGGAGGACCGGGGGCCGGCACAGATACGCAGTATTTT.

In this sample, this clonotype turned up many times. CDR3 bases: TGCGCCAGCAGCCAAGATCTTTACGGGGCGGGAGATACGCAGTATTTT. This sequence encodes CASSQDLYGAGDTQYF. V gene TRBV4-3 combines with J gene TRBJ2-3; D could derive from TRBD1 or TRBD2 (5 bases each). CDR1 and CDR2 from the germline V gene are LGHNA and YSLEER. Trimming stripped 0 bases from V and 5 bases from J, with 15 bases between. CDR3 length equals 16 residues.

This rearrangement joins TRBV7-9 to TRBJ1-1; unclear D gene. Trimming shortened V by 2 bases and J by 3 bases, and 16 bases separated the two germline ends. Germline-derived CDR1 and CDR2 are SEHNR and FQNEAQ (reference sequence). CDR3 size: 16 residues. CDR3 loop: CASSLSRPLQDTEAFF. For the CDR3, the DNA is TGTGCCAGCAGCTTAAGTCGCCCACTTCAGGACACTGAAGCTTTCTTT.